These 21 T cell receptor beta chains share one sample of origin, sequenced in a study of tumor and adjacent non-tumor tissue in lung cancer. The template was RNA from unsorted bulk tissue. The normal lung tissue was taken more than 3 cm from the tumor edge. The library came from three nested PCR rounds adapted from ARM-PCR protocols. TCRdb reanalysed the multiplex PCR reads using MiXCR and keeps one entry per CDR3 protein. The repertoire holds approximately 68,000 distinct CDR3 sequences, with around 80% as singletons. Input material: distant non-tumor lung tissue. The receptors shown here come from a man in his 60s with non-small cell lung cancer.

Points on this clonotype: Possible read error: a much larger clone is one base away. The chain has TRBV10-3 and TRBJ2-5; no definite D call. This CDR3 spans 10 amino acids. V dropped 7 bases and J dropped 2 bases, with 2 bases sitting between them. Germline V gives CDR1 ENHRY, CDR2 SYGVKD. The CDR3 region is CAIIQETQYF. CDR3 DNA sequence: TGTGCCATCATTCAAGAGACCCAGTACTTC.

With regard to this clonotype: The germline gene is not matched at one end of the junction; a read error may be the cause. The chain recombines TRBV29-1 with TRBJ2-3; D may be TRBD1 (6 bases). The length of the CDR3 is 13 residues. Germline V gives CDR1 SQVTM, CDR2 ANQGSEA. CDR3 sequence: CSVGRGSTDRQYF. In nucleotides, the CDR3 is TGCAGCGTTGGCAGGGGATCCACAGATAGGCAGTATTTT.

Worth noting for this clonotype: A much larger clone lies one base from this, so it may be a read error. The genes are TRBV2 and TRBJ2-1; D gene uncertain. Trimming pared 5 bases from V and 6 bases from J, leaving 11 bases between. The CDR3 contains 13 residues. Per germline, CDR1 SNHLY and CDR2 FYNNEI. The DNA for the CDR3 is TGTGCCAGCAGTCCTGGGTTGGGCAATGAGCAGTTCTTC. This encodes CASSPGLGNEQFF.

The chain links TRBV14 to TRBJ2-1; D unresolved. Trimming took off 0 bases at V and 10 bases at J, with 10 bases between the two ends. Germline-derived CDR1 and CDR2 are SGHDN and FVKESK. The CDR3 loop spans 13 amino acids. The CDR3 nucleotides read TGTGCCAGCAGCCAAGACTGGCGGTTAGAGCAGTTCTTC. Residues: CASSQDWRLEQFF.

A note on this clonotype: The conserved closing phenylalanine or tryptophan is absent in this CDR3, likely reflecting a read error. The genes are TRBV11-1 and TRBJ2-3; D possibly corresponds to TRBD2 (5 bases). Germline assignment: CDR1 SGHAT and CDR2 FQDESV (reference sequence). Between the trimmed V and J ends, which lost 9 bases and 2 bases, there was a span of 18 bases. The CDR3 contains 15 residues. CDR3 amino acids: CASSPGIGFTDTQYV. CDR3 DNA sequence: TGTGCCAGTAGTCCCGGGATAGGGTTCACAGATACGCAGTATGTT.

Remarks on this clonotype: This may come from a read error, since a much larger clone is one base off. The rearrangement joins TRBV7-9 to TRBJ1-6; D is perhaps TRBD1 (5 bases). The CDR3 is 17 residues long. Germline values: CDR1 SEHNR, CDR2 FQNEAQ (reference sequence). This CDR3 reads CASSTGSRDPIDSPLNF. The CDR3 DNA is TGTGCCAGCAGCACAGGTTCCCGGGACCCGATCGATTCACCCCTCAACTTT.

Ten or more counts support this clonotype. The rearrangement links TRBV19 to TRBJ2-4; D uncertain. Germline V gene sequence: CDR1 LNHDA, CDR2 SQIVND (reference sequence). The CDR3 totals 12 residues. V lost 8 bases and J lost 7, with 12 bases in between. The CDR3 loop is CASLGLGNIQYF. For the CDR3, the DNA is TGTGCCAGTTTGGGATTGGGGAACATTCAGTACTTC.

J is TRBJ2-7 and V is TRBV4-2; D tentatively reads TRBD1 or TRBD2 (6 bases each). The ends were cut back, 4 bases at V and 5 bases at J, with 15 bases in the middle. The CDR3 loop spans 14 amino acids. CDR1 LGHNA and CDR2 YNFKEQ come from the germline V gene. CDR3 residues: CASSPTGAMDEQYF. The CDR3 DNA is TGTGCCAGCAGCCCGACGGGGGCTATGGACGAGCAGTACTTC.

Concerning this clonotype itself: The conserved phenylalanine or tryptophan is not found at the CDR3 terminus, so this likely reflects a read error. The chain has TRBV7-8 and TRBJ1-2, with D perhaps matching TRBD1 (6 bases). Germline lookup yields CDR1 SGHVS and CDR2 FQNEAQ. The ends were cut back, 2 bases at V and 0 bases at J, with 10 bases in the middle. This CDR3 is built from 15 residues. The CDR3 is CASSLMTGPNYGYTI. In DNA form, the CDR3 reads TGTGCCAGCAGCTTAATGACAGGCCCTAACTATGGCTACACCATT.

The chain has TRBV6-4 and TRBJ2-3; TRBD2 aligns across 11 bases. From germline, CDR1 is MRHNA and CDR2 SNTAGT. After removal of 9 bases from V and 1 base from J, the junction contained 6 bases not matched to a gene. The CDR3 length is 15 residues. The CDR3, as DNA: TGTGCCAGTAGCGTGACTAGCGGGGGCACAGATACGCAGTATTTT. Its translation is CASSVTSGGTDTQYF.

Details on this clonotype: One junction end does not reproduce the germline sequence, and a read error may be involved. This chain joins TRBV12-3 or TRBV12-4 and TRBJ2-5; TRBD1 is a possible D gene (5 bases). The CDR3 extends over 15 amino acids. CDR3 sequence (DNA): TGTGTCAGCATCCACGGACAACATTGGGGAGAGACCCAGTACTTC. It is translated as CVSIHGQHWGETQYF.

For this clonotype: Relative to the germline gene, one junction end is altered; a read error may explain this. V is TRBV5-5 and J is TRBJ1-5; 7 bases align to TRBD1. Looked up from germline, CDR1 is SGHKS and CDR2 is YYEKEE (reference sequence). There are 16 residues in the CDR3. CDR3 nucleotide sequence: TGTGCCAGCAGCTTGGTGAGAGGGGACAGCAATCAGTCCCAGCATTTT. Its translation: CASSLVRGDSNQSQHF.

This chain connects TRBV12-3 or TRBV12-4 to TRBJ2-7; tentative D call: TRBD2 (5 bases). The CDR3 is 15 amino acids. V lost 0 bases, J lost 2 bases, and 11 bases lay in between. The CDR3 here is CASSLADWGAYEQYF. The CDR3 nucleotides are TGTGCCAGCAGTTTAGCTGATTGGGGAGCCTACGAGCAGTACTTC.

Note on this clonotype: One end of the junction is discordant with germline, which a read error may explain. The chain combines TRBV11-2 with TRBJ2-5; D uncertain. This CDR3 has 14 amino acids. CDR1 and CDR2 (germline): SGHAT, FQNNGV. In nucleotides, the CDR3 is TGTACCAGCAGCACATCTGACGGGCAAGAGACCCAGTACTTC. Its translation: CTSSTSDGQETQYF.

About this clonotype: This may come from a read error, since a much larger clone is one base off. The chain carries TRBV7-9 and TRBJ2-5; TRBD1 aligns across 8 bases. The CDR3 sequence is 14 residues long. The V and J ends lost 5 bases and 5 bases, in that order; junction bases with no gene match: 7. Germline V gene sequence: CDR1 SEHNR, CDR2 FQNEAQ (reference sequence). CDR3 coding DNA: TGTGCCAGCAGCACGATGACAGGGGTGGAGACCCAGTACTTC. It encodes CASSTMTGVETQYF.

Concerning this clonotype itself: A junction boundary mismatches the germline segment, possibly from a read error. CDR3 loop: CANSLRGGYQETQYF. CDR3 DNA sequence: TGTGCCAACAGCCTCAGGGGAGGTTACCAAGAGACCCAGTACTTC. The chain carries TRBV5-6 and TRBJ2-5; either TRBD1 or TRBD2 may fit D (6 bases each). This CDR3 contains 15 residues. The V gene's germline CDR1 is SGHDT and CDR2 YYEEEE.

This clonotype was found a few times. The chain links TRBV29-1 to TRBJ1-1; D perhaps matches TRBD1 (5 bases). The CDR3 consists of 13 residues. The V and J ends lost 7 bases and 3 bases respectively, with 15 bases between them. Per germline, CDR1 SQVTM and CDR2 ANQGSEA. The DNA for the CDR3 is TGCAGCGCCTCGGGGGGGGGAGACACTGAAGCTTTCTTT. Translating it yields CSASGGGDTEAFF.

Relative to its sample, this clonotype is medium-sized. This chain uses TRBV29-1 with TRBJ2-1; 8 bases are shared with TRBD2. CDR3 size: 14 residues. Per the germline V gene, CDR1 is SQVTM and CDR2 is ANQGSEA. Trimming at V came to 8 bases and at J to 6 bases, leaving 12 bases not matched to a gene. CDR3 sequence reads: CSIWRGAQGNEQFF. DNA of the CDR3: TGCAGCATTTGGCGGGGGGCGCAGGGCAATGAGCAGTTCTTC.

The chain links TRBV6-5 to TRBJ2-7; D is perhaps TRBD1 (6 bases). Germline CDR1 is MNHEY and CDR2 is SVGAGI. This CDR3 region has 15 residues. Between the trimmed V and J ends, which lost 2 bases and 6 bases, there was a span of 17 bases. CDR3: CASSYGQWRACEQYF. The CDR3 coding sequence is TGTGCCAGCAGTTACGGACAGTGGCGCGCCTGCGAGCAGTACTTC.

The rearrangement joins TRBV29-1 to TRBJ2-3, with D tentatively TRBD2 (5 bases). The CDR3 consists of 13 residues. Trimming took off 6 bases at V and 14 bases at J, with 24 bases between the two ends. Per germline, CDR1 SQVTM and CDR2 ANQGSEA. In nucleotides, the CDR3 is TGCAGCGTCGGAGAGCGGATTGCAGATATGCTGTATTTT. Protein sequence: CSVGERIADMLYF.

This clonotype showed up just a few times. The chain recombines TRBV11-1 with TRBJ2-3; D call uncertain. CDR1 is SGHAT, CDR2 FQDESV, per germline (reference sequence). The CDR3 is 16 residues long. V was cut by 1 base and J by 3 bases, with 14 bases left in between. The CDR3 sequence is CASSLVLSEVTDTQYF. For the CDR3, the DNA is TGTGCCAGCAGCTTAGTTTTGTCAGAGGTAACAGATACGCAGTATTTT. Based on the CDR3 plus reference TRBV11-1 and TRBJ2-3, the full variable domain is EAEVAQSPRYKITEKSQAVAFWCDPISGHATLYWYRQILGQGPELLVQFQDESVVDDSQLPKDRFSAERLKGVDSTLKIQPAELGDSAMYLCASSLVLSEVTDTQYFGPGTRLTVL.